This T cell receptor beta chain came from a study of PD-L1 blockade in urothelial cancer. Whole-study context: Previous chemotherapy exposure amounted to 0 to 3 regimens for patients. Analyses were performed on blood at 3 weeks after treatment start (the second dose) and at 6 weeks.

Germline V gives CDR1 SGHRS, CDR2 YFSETQ. The CDR3 runs 20 residues. After removal of 0 bases from V and 0 bases from J, the junction contained 16 bases not matched to a gene. Comments on this clone: Its antigen is undetermined.

The investigators introduced synthetic TCR analog templates into each PCR as spikes. Only in-frame clones appear in the TCRdb table, and some are missing; sequencing was by immunoSEQ multiplex PCR. Among some 100,000 clones, roughly nine tenths were seen once, and the ten largest hold approximately 0.88%. Study findings and constraints: Pretreatment TCR clonality in blood under the median foretold superior survival.

V gene TRBV5-1 combines with J gene TRBJ2-3; TRBD2 matches 7 bases. This sequence originates from an elderly woman with urothelial cancer. The sequencing used PBMCs, collected around atezolizumab (anti-PD-L1) treatment. CDR3 sequence (DNA): TGCGCCAGCAGCTTGGAGCGTGGGAGGGCCAGGGCGATGAGCACAGATACGCAGTATTTT. Protein sequence: CASSLERGRARAMSTDTQYF. The entire variable domain, with the rest obtained from reference TRBV5-1 and TRBJ2-3, is as follows: KAGVTQTPRYLIKTRGQQVTLSCSPISGHRSVSWYQQTPGQGLQFLFEYFSETQRNKGNFPGRFSGRQFSNSRSEMNVSTLELGDSALYLCASSLERGRARAMSTDTQYFGPGTRLTVL.